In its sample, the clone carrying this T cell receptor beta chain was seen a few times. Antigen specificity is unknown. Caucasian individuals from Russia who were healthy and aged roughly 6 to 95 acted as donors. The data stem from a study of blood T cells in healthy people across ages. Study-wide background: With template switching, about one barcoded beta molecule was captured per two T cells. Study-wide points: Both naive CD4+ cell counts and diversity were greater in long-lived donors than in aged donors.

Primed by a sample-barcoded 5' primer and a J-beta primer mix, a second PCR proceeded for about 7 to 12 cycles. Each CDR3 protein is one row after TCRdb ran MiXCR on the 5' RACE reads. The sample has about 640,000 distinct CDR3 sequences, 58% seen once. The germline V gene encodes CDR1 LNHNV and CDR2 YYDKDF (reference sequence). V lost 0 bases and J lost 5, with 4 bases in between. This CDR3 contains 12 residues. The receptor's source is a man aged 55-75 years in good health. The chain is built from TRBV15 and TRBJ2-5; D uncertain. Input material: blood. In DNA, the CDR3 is TGTGCCACCAGCAGAGATTGGGAGACCCAGTACTTC. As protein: CATSRDWETQYF.